This T cell receptor (beta chain) is from a study of CD8+CD57+ T cells in acquired aplastic anemia. Study summary: Average DNA yield from sorted CD4+ and CD8+ cells was around 3.2 ug.

Investigators profiled TCR beta VDJ and CDR3 from genomic DNA template. TCRdb called the reads again in MiXCR, with one record for every CDR3 protein. The sample holds roughly 86,000 distinct CDR3 sequences, more than 40% seen once. CDR1 and CDR2 from the germline V gene are MGHRA and YSYEKL. The CDR3 runs 15 residues. The V end lost 0 bases, the J end lost 6 bases, and 15 bases lay between the germline ends. This clonotype has a count of ten or more. What it binds is unknown. Overall study findings and caveats: Patients versus controls showed no significant CD8+ Simpson's diversity difference. Researchers report that approximately 28 CD8+ CDR3 sequences appeared in both patients and controls.

The sample comprised sorted CD4+, CD8+, or CD8+CD57+ T cells (not recorded which) from PBMCs. V gene TRBV4-1 combines with J gene TRBJ2-7; perhaps TRBD2 as D (5 bases). This receptor was identified in a human donor in good health, serving as a control. CDR3 protein: CASSQDMRRGSEQYF. CDR3 bases: TGCGCCAGCAGCCAAGATATGCGTAGAGGGAGCGAGCAGTACTTC.